The source of this T cell receptor beta chain is a study of blood T cell repertoires in COVID-19. At the level of the study: From the United States, Italy and Spain came samples of acute and convalescent COVID-19. PBMCs, B-cell-depleted T cells, or T cells were the source of the cDNA or gDNA that made up the material.

Germline loops: CDR1 MNHEY, CDR2 SMNVEV (reference sequence). Trimming stripped 6 bases from V and 4 bases from J, with 18 bases between. The CDR3 totals 15 residues. As originally analysed: Estimation of nucleated cell counts relied on the amplification of reference gene primers. The repertoire was sequenced with immunoSEQ multiplex PCR; TCRdb's copy has only in-frame clones and lacks some. D and trimming come from the DNA, and the V and J calls and clone size come from that table. The sample consists of about 140,000 clones, roughly 90% of them appearing once. This TCR came from a man aged 70-80 years with acute or convalescent COVID-19. The chain recombines TRBV27 with TRBJ1-2; TRBD1 is a possible D gene (6 bases). The sample comprised peripheral blood. CDR3 DNA sequence: TGTGCCAGCAGGGAACCCAAGGGGGTTAGCTATGGCTACACCTTC. It specifies CASREPKGVSYGYTF.